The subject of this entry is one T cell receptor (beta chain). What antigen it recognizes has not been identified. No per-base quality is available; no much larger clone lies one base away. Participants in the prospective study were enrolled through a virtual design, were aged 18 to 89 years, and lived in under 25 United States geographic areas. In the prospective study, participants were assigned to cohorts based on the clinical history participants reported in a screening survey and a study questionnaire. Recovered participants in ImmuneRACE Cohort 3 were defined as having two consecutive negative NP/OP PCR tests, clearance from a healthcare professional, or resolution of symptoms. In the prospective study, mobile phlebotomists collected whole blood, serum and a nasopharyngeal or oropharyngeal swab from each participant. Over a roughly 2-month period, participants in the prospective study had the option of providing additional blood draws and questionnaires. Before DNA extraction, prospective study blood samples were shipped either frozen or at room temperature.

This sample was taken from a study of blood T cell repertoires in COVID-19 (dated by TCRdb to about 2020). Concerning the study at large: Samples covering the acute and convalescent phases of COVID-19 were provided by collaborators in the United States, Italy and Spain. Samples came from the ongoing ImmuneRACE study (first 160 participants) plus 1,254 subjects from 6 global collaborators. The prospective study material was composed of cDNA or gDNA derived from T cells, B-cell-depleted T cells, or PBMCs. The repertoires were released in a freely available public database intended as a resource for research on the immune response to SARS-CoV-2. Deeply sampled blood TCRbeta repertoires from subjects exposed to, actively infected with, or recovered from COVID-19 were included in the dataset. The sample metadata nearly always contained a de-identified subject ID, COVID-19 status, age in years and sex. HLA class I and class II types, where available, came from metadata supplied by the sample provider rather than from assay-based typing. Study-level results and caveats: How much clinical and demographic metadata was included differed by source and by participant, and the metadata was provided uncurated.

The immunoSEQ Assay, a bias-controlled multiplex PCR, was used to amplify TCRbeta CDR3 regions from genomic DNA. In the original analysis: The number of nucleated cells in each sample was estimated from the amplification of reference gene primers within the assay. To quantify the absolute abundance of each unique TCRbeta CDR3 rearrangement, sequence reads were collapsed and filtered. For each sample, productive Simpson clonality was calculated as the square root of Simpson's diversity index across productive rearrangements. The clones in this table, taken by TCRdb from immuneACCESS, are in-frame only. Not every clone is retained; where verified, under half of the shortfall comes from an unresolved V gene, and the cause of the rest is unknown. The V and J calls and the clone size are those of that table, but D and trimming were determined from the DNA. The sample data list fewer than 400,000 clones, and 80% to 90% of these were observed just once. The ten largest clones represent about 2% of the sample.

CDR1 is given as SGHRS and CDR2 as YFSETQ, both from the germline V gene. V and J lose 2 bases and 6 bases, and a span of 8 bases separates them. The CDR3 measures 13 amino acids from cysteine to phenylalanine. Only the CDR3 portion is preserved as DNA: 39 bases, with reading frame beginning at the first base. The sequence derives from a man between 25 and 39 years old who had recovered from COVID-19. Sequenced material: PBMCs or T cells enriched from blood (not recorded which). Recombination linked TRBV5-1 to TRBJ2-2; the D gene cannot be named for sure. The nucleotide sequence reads TGCGCCAGCAGCTTTAGAGGTCCCGGGGAGCTGTTTTTT. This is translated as CASSFRGPGELFF.